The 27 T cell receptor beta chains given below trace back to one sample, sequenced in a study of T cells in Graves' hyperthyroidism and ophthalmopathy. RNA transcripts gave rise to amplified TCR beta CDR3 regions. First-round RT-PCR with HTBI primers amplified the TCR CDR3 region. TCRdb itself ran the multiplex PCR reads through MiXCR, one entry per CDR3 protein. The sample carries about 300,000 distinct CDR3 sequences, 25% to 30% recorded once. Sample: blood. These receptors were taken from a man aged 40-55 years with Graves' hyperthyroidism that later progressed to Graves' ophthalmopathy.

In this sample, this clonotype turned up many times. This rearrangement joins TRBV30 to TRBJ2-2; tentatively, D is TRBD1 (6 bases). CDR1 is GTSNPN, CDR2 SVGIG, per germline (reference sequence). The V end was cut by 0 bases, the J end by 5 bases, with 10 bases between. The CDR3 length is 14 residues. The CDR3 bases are TGTGCCTGGAGTGTACTTGGACAGACCGGGGAGCTGTTTTTT. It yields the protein CAWSVLGQTGELFF.

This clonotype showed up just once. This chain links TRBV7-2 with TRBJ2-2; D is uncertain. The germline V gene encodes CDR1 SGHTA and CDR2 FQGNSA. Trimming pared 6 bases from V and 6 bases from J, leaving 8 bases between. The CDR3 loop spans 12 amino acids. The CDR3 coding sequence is TGTGCCAGCAGTCCATGGTCCGGGGAGCTGTTTTTT. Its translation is CASSPWSGELFF.

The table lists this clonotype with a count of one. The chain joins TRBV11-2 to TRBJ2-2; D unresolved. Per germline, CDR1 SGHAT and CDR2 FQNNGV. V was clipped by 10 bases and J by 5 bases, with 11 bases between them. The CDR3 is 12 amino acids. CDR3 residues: CATSKPTGELFF. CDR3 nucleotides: TGTGCCACCAGTAAGCCGACCGGGGAGCTGTTTTTT.

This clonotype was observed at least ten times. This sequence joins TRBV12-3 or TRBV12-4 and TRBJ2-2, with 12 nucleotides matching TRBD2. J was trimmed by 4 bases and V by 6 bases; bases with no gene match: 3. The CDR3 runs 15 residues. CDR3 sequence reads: CASSPSGRATGELFF. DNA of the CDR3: TGTGCCAGCAGCCCTAGCGGGAGGGCCACCGGGGAGCTGTTTTTT.

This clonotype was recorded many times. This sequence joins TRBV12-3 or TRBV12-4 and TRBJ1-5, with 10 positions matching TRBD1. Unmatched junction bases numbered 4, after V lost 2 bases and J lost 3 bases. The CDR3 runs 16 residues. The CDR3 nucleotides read TGTGCCAGCAGTTTATCCGGGACAGGGGTCAATCAGCCCCAGCATTTT. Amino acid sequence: CASSLSGTGVNQPQHF.

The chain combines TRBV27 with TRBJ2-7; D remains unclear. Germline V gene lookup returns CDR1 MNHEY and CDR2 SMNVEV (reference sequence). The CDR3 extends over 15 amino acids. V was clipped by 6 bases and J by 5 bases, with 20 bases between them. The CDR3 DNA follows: TGTGCCAGCAGCGACTTCCCAAGGGTCGAAAACGAGCAGTACTTC. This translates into CASSDFPRVENEQYF.

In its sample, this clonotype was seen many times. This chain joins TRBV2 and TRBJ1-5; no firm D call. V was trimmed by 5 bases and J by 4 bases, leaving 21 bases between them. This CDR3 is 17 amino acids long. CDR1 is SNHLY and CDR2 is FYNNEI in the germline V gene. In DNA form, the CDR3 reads TGTGCCAGCAGTAGACCTACTACCGGGCCCTCTAATCAGCCCCAGCATTTT. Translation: CASSRPTTGPSNQPQHF. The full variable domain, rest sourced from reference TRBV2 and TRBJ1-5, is EPEVTQTPSHQVTQMGQEVILRCVPISNHLYFYWYRQILGQKVEFLVSFYNNEISEKSEIFDDQFSVERPDGSNFTLKIRSTKLEDSAMYFCASSRPTTGPSNQPQHFGDGTRLSIL.

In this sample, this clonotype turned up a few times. The DNA of the CDR3 is TGTGCCAGCAGTTACTCTGTGGTGAACACTGAAGCTTTCTTT. This sequence encodes CASSYSVVNTEAFF. The genes are TRBV6-2 or TRBV6-3 and TRBJ1-1; D is ambiguous. The CDR3 loop spans 14 amino acids. CDR1 is MNHEY, CDR2 SVGEGT, per germline. V gave up 0 bases and J gave up 0 bases, with 5 bases separating them.

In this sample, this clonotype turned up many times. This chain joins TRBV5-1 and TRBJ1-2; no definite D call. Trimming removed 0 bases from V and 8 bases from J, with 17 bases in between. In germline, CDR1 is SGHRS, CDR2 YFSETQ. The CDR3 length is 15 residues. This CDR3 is CASSLEMMALQGYTF. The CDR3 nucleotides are TGCGCCAGCAGCTTGGAGATGATGGCTCTTCAGGGCTACACCTTC.

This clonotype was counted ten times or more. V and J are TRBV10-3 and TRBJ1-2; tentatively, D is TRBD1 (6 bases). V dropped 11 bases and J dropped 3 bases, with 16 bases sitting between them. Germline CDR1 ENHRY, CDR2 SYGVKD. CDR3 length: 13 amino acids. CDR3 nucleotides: TGTGCCCTCGGGACACCAGGGGACTATGGCTACACCTTC. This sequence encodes CALGTPGDYGYTF.

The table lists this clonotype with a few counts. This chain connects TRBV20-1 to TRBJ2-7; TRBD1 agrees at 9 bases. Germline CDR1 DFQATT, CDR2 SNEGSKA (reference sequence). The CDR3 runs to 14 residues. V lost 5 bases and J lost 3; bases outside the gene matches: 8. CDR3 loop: CSAAPLTGGYEQYF. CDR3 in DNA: TGCAGTGCTGCCCCCCTGACAGGGGGCTACGAGCAGTACTTC.

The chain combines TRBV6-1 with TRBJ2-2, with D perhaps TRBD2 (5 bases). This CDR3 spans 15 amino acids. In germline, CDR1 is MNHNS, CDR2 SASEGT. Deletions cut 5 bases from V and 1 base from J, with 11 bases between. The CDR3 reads CASSKRSWNTGELFF. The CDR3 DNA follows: TGTGCCAGCAGTAAGCGGAGCTGGAACACCGGGGAGCTGTTTTTT.

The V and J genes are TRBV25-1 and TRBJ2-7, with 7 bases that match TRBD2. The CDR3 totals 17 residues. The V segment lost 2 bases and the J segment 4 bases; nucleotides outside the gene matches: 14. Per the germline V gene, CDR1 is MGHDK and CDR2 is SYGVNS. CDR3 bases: TGTGCCAGCAGTGAACCCAATTCTGGGGAGGGAGCTTACGAGCAGTACTTC. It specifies CASSEPNSGEGAYEQYF.

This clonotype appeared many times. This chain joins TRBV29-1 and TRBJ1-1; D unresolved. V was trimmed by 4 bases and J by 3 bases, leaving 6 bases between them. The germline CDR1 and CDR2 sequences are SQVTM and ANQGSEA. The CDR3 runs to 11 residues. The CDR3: CSVVADTEAFF. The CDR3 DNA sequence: TGCAGCGTTGTGGCGGACACTGAAGCTTTCTTT.

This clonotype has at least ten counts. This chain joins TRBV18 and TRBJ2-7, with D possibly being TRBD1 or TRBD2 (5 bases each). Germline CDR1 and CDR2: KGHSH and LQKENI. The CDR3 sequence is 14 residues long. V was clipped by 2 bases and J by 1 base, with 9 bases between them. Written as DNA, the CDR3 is TGTGCCAGCTCACCAGGGGACGGGTCCTACGAGCAGTACTTC. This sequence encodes CASSPGDGSYEQYF.

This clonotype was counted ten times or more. CDR3 nucleotide sequence: TGTGCCAGCAGTTTATTTTTTGGGTACTATAGCAATCAGCCCCAGCATTTT. Amino acid sequence: CASSLFFGYYSNQPQHF. The chain joins TRBV28 to TRBJ1-5; D is undetermined. Germline-derived CDR1 and CDR2 are MDHEN and SYDVKM. V was trimmed by 1 base and J by 0 bases, leaving 13 bases between them. CDR3 length: 17 amino acids.

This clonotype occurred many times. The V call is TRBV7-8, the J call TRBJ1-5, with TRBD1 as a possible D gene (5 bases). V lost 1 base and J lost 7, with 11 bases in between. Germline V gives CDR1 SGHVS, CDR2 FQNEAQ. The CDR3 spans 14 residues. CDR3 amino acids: CASSLEVRGQPQHF. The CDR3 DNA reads TGTGCCAGCAGCTTAGAGGTGAGGGGCCAGCCCCAGCATTTT.

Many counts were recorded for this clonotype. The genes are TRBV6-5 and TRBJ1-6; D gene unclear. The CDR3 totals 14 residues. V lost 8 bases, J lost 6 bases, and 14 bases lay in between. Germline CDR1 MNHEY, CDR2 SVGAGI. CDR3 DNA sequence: TGTGCCAGCGTTGTAGGGTCGACTAATTCACCCCTCCACTTT. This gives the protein CASVVGSTNSPLHF.

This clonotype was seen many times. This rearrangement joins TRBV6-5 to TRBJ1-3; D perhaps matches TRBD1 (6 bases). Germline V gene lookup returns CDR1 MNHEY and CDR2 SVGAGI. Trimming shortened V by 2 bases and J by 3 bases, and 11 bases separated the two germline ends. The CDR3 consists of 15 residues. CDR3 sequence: CASSYGTSVGNTIYF. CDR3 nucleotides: TGTGCCAGCAGTTACGGGACATCGGTTGGAAACACCATATATTTT.

CDR3 coding DNA: TGTGCCAGTAGCCCGGACAGTTCCCTCTTCTCTGGAAACACCATATATTTT. Its protein is CASSPDSSLFSGNTIYF. The V and J genes are TRBV19 and TRBJ1-3; D perhaps matches TRBD1 (6 bases). This CDR3 comprises 17 residues. The V gene's germline CDR1 is LNHDA and CDR2 SQIVND (reference sequence). Trimming stripped 6 bases from V and 0 bases from J, with 18 bases between.

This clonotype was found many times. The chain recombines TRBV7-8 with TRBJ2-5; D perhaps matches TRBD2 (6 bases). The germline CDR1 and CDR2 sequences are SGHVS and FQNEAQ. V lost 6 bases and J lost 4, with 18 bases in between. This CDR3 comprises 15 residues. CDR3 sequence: CASRNEAAGRETQYF. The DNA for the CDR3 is TGTGCCAGCAGAAATGAGGCAGCCGGGAGAGAGACCCAGTACTTC.

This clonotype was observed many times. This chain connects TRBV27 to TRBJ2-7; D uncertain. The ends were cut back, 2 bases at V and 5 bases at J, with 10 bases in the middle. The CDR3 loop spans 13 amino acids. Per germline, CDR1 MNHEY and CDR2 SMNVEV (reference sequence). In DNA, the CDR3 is TGTGCCAGCAGTTTAATCCTTGGCGACGAGCAGTACTTC. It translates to CASSLILGDEQYF.

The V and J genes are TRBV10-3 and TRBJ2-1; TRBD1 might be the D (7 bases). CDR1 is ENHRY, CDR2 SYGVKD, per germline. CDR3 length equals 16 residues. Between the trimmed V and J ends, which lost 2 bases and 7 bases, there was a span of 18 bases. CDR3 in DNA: TGTGCCATCAGTGAGACAGGGGAGGAGGCACTGAATGAGCAGTTCTTC. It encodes CAISETGEEALNEQFF.

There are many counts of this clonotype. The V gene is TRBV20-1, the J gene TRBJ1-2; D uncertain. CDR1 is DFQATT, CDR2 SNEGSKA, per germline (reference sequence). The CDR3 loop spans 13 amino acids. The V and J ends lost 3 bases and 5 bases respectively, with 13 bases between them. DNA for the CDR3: TGCAGTGCTAGCCCCAGGATTGGTTATGGCTACACCTTC. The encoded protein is CSASPRIGYGYTF.

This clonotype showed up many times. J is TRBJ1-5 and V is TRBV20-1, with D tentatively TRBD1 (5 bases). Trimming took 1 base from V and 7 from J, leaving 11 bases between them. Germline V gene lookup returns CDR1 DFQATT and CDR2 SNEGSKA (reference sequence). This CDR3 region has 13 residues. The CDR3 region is CSARGGEVQPQHF. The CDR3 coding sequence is TGCAGTGCTAGAGGAGGGGAGGTCCAGCCCCAGCATTTT.

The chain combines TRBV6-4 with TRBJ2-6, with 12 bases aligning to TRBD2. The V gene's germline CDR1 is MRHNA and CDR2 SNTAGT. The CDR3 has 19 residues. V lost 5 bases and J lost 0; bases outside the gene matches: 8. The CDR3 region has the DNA TGTGCCAGCAGTCGACTAATGACTAGCGGGAGCTCTGGGGCCAACGTCCTGACTTTC. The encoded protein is CASSRLMTSGSSGANVLTF.

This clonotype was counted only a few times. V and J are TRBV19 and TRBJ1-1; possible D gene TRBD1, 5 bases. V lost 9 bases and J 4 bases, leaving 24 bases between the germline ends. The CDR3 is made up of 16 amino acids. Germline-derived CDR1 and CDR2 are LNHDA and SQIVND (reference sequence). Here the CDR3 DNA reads TGTGCCAGCCTTCTAGACAGCGGCCTTGGCGGCACTGAAGCTTTCTTT. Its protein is CASLLDSGLGGTEAFF. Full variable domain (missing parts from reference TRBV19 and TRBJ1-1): DGGITQSPKYLFRKEGQNVTLSCEQNLNHDAMYWYRQDPGQGLRLIYYSQIVNDFQKGDIAEGYSVSREKKESFPLTVTSAQKNPTAFYLCASLLDSGLGGTEAFFGQGTRLTVV.